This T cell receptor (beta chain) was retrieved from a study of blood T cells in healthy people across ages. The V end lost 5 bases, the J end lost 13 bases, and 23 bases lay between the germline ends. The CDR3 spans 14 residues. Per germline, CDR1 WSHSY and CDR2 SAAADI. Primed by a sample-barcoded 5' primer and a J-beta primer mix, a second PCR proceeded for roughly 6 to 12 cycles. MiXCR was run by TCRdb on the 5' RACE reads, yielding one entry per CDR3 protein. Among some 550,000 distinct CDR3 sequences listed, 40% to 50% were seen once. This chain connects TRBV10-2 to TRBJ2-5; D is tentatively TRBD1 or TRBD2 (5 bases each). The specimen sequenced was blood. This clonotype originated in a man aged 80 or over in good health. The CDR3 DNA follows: TGCGCCAGCAGTCGGGCCAGGCCAATGGGGGAATTGTACTTC. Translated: CASSRARPMGELYF.